The rows below give T cell receptor beta chains drawn from one sample of a study of kidney transplant recipient with SARS-CoV-2 infection. TCRdb recomputed calls from the reads with MiXCR, one row per CDR3 protein. The sample lists 200,000 to 250,000 distinct CDR3 sequences; around 26% were seen once. The specimen comprised a blood sample, sampled at baseline and on day 111 from a kidney transplant recipient. The receptors come from a young adult male patient who had COVID-19 and was a kidney transplant recipient. Some T cells may be transferred from the graft donor. The CDR3 runs from the conserved cysteine through the conserved F or W. Each record gives: CDR3 length, V gene, clone size, D gene, J gene, CDR3 protein, CDR3 DNA. A D gene is named only where the DNA matches it firmly. Clone size is given for some rows only: seen once, a few or many times, or a class if the clone is expanded.

cdr3_length: 15
v_call: TRBV30
clone_size: many
d_call: .
j_call: TRBJ1-2
cdr3_aa: CAWSASSKNDYGYTF
cdr3_nt: TGTGCCTGGAGTGCCTCATCAAAAAATGACTATGGCTACACCTTC

cdr3_length: 16
v_call: TRBV5-1
clone_size: .
d_call: .
j_call: TRBJ2-6
cdr3_aa: CASSLVRASGANVLSF
cdr3_nt: TGCGCCAGCAGCTTGGTTCGGGCCTCTGGGGCCAACGTCCTGTCTTTC

cdr3_length: 15
v_call: TRBV6-5
clone_size: many
d_call: TRBD1
j_call: TRBJ1-3
cdr3_aa: CASSDTGESGNTIYF
cdr3_nt: TGTGCCAGCAGTGACACAGGGGAGTCCGGAAACACCATATATTTT

cdr3_length: 13
v_call: TRBV9
clone_size: .
d_call: .
j_call: TRBJ2-3
cdr3_aa: CASSDIDGGLEYF
cdr3_nt: TGTGCCAGCAGCGACATTGACGGAGGGTTAGAGTATTTT

cdr3_length: 17
v_call: TRBV7-8
clone_size: .
d_call: .
j_call: TRBJ1-2
cdr3_aa: CASSFHRFTRKTYGYTF
cdr3_nt: TGTGCCAGCAGCTTCCACAGGTTTACCCGAAAGACCTATGGCTACACCTTC

cdr3_length: 17
v_call: TRBV10-1
clone_size: many
d_call: .
j_call: TRBJ2-4
cdr3_aa: CASSESGFGETKNIQYF
cdr3_nt: TGCGCCAGCAGTGAGTCGGGGTTTGGGGAAACCAAAAACATTCAGTACTTC

cdr3_length: 16
v_call: TRBV20-1
clone_size: many
d_call: TRBD1
j_call: TRBJ2-1
cdr3_aa: CSARAKTGGSYNEQFF
cdr3_nt: TGCAGTGCTAGAGCGAAAACAGGGGGTTCCTACAATGAGCAGTTCTTC

cdr3_length: 12
v_call: TRBV12-3/TRBV12-4
clone_size: many
d_call: .
j_call: TRBJ2-3
cdr3_aa: CASRRAGGTQYF
cdr3_nt: TGTGCCAGCAGACGAGCGGGTGGTACGCAGTATTTT

cdr3_length: 16
v_call: TRBV9
clone_size: many
d_call: .
j_call: TRBJ1-2
cdr3_aa: CASLRMYSRKTYGYTF
cdr3_nt: TGTGCCAGCCTTCGAATGTACTCAAGAAAGACCTATGGCTACACCTTC

cdr3_length: 13
v_call: TRBV2
clone_size: many
d_call: TRBD1
j_call: TRBJ1-6
cdr3_aa: CASTTGGYSPLHF
cdr3_nt: TGTGCCAGCACCACAGGGGGGTATTCACCCCTCCACTTT

cdr3_length: 13
v_call: TRBV29-1
clone_size: many
d_call: .
j_call: TRBJ1-1
cdr3_aa: CSVQDSRNTEAFF
cdr3_nt: TGCAGCGTTCAGGACAGTAGGAACACTGAAGCTTTCTTT

cdr3_length: 19
v_call: TRBV15
clone_size: few
d_call: .
j_call: TRBJ2-3
cdr3_aa: CATSRDLFRFSESTDTQYF
cdr3_nt: TGTGCCACCAGCAGAGATCTGTTTAGGTTTAGCGAATCCACAGATACGCAGTATTTT

cdr3_length: 15
v_call: TRBV5-1
clone_size: .
d_call: TRBD1
j_call: TRBJ1-2
cdr3_aa: CASGTTGGALNGYTF
cdr3_nt: TGCGCCAGCGGCACGACAGGGGGCGCGTTGAATGGCTACACCTTC

cdr3_length: 16
v_call: TRBV30
clone_size: many
d_call: .
j_call: TRBJ1-1
cdr3_aa: CAWSVRARRYRAEAFF
cdr3_nt: TGTGCCTGGAGTGTACGTGCTCGGAGATATCGGGCTGAAGCTTTCTTT

cdr3_length: 15
v_call: TRBV3-1
clone_size: many
d_call: TRBD1
j_call: TRBJ2-1
cdr3_aa: CASSLPGTGFNEQFF
cdr3_nt: TGTGCCAGCAGCCTTCCCGGGACAGGGTTCAATGAGCAGTTCTTC

cdr3_length: 14
v_call: TRBV9
clone_size: .
d_call: .
j_call: TRBJ2-3
cdr3_aa: CASSLRTRTDTQYF
cdr3_nt: TGTGCCAGCAGCCTCCGGACTCGCACAGATACGCAGTATTTT

cdr3_length: 14
v_call: TRBV6-2/TRBV6-3
clone_size: many
d_call: .
j_call: TRBJ2-1
cdr3_aa: CASSPGVILGEQFF
cdr3_nt: TGTGCCAGCAGTCCTGGGGTAATACTGGGTGAGCAGTTCTTC

cdr3_length: 17
v_call: TRBV23-1
clone_size: many
d_call: .
j_call: TRBJ1-2
cdr3_aa: CASSGFSLRRKTYGYTF
cdr3_nt: TGCGCCAGCAGTGGATTTTCGCTACGCAGAAAGACCTATGGCTACACCTTC

cdr3_length: 14
v_call: TRBV27
clone_size: many
d_call: .
j_call: TRBJ2-7
cdr3_aa: CASSPDGSSYEQYF
cdr3_nt: TGTGCCAGCAGTCCGGACGGGAGCTCCTACGAGCAGTACTTC

cdr3_length: 16
v_call: TRBV20-1
clone_size: many
d_call: .
j_call: TRBJ1-2
cdr3_aa: CSAYHLLRDINYGYTF
cdr3_nt: TGCAGTGCCTACCACCTACTGAGGGACATCAACTATGGCTACACCTTC

cdr3_length: 16
v_call: TRBV27
clone_size: many
d_call: .
j_call: TRBJ2-4
cdr3_aa: CASSSRLVQGGVIQYF
cdr3_nt: TGTGCCAGCAGTTCTCGGTTGGTCCAGGGGGGGGTCATTCAGTACTTC

cdr3_length: 16
v_call: TRBV8-2
clone_size: many
d_call: .
j_call: TRBJ1-2
cdr3_aa: CGSNGGDSRKTYGYTF
cdr3_nt: TGTGGCAGTAACGGAGGTGATAGCCGAAAGACCTATGGCTACACCTTC

cdr3_length: 15
v_call: TRBV5-1
clone_size: .
d_call: TRBD1
j_call: TRBJ1-2
cdr3_aa: CASSLGTGGGYGYTF
cdr3_nt: TGCGCCAGCAGCTTAGGGACAGGGGGCGGCTATGGCTACACCTTC

cdr3_length: 13
v_call: TRBV7-3
clone_size: once
d_call: TRBD1
j_call: TRBJ2-2
cdr3_aa: CASGDREHRGAVF
cdr3_nt: TGTGCCAGTGGGGACAGGGAACACCGGGGAGCTGTTTTT

cdr3_length: 17
v_call: TRBV25-1
clone_size: many
d_call: .
j_call: TRBJ1-2
cdr3_aa: CASSGPTELGKTYGYTF
cdr3_nt: TGTGCCAGCAGTGGACCAACAGAACTGGGAAAGACCTATGGCTACACCTTC

cdr3_length: 17
v_call: TRBV7-1
clone_size: .
d_call: .
j_call: TRBJ1-2
cdr3_aa: CACSVSAHEGKTYGYTF
cdr3_nt: TGTGCCTGCAGCGTTAGCGCTCACGAGGGAAAGACCTATGGCTACACCTTC

cdr3_length: 13
v_call: TRBV2
clone_size: many
d_call: .
j_call: TRBJ2-7
cdr3_aa: CASSAGSDYEQYF
cdr3_nt: TGTGCCAGCAGTGCAGGGAGTGACTACGAGCAGTACTTC

cdr3_length: 16
v_call: TRBV28
clone_size: many
d_call: TRBD1
j_call: TRBJ1-2
cdr3_aa: CASSRRVKTGTYGYTF
cdr3_nt: TGTGCCAGCAGCCGACGTGTGAAGACAGGGACCTATGGCTACACCTTC

cdr3_length: 13
v_call: TRBV20-1
clone_size: many
d_call: .
j_call: TRBJ2-7
cdr3_aa: CSASASGPREQYF
cdr3_nt: TGCAGTGCTAGTGCGAGCGGCCCTCGGGAGCAGTACTTC

cdr3_length: 14
v_call: TRBV9
clone_size: many
d_call: .
j_call: TRBJ1-1
cdr3_aa: CASSGTALAAEAFF
cdr3_nt: TGTGCCAGCAGCGGGACAGCCCTCGCGGCTGAAGCTTTCTTT